This T cell receptor (beta chain) was retrieved from a study of blood T cell repertoires in COVID-19. Overall study context: COVID-19 samples, acute and convalescent, were from the United States, Italy and Spain. PBMCs, B-cell-depleted T cells, or T cells were the source of the cDNA or gDNA that made up the material.

The germline V gene encodes CDR1 LNHDA and CDR2 SQIVND (reference sequence). J lost 6 bases, V lost 4 bases, and 2 bases had no gene match. The CDR3 is 13 residues long. Original analysis: From reference gene primer amplification, estimates of nucleated cell counts were derived. Clones were sequenced by immunoSEQ multiplex PCR, and TCRdb holds only the in-frame ones, with some missing. V and J calls and clone size are those listed in that table; D and trimming were worked out from the DNA. The sample carries 120,000 or so clones, 70% to 85% recorded once. The chain combines TRBV19 with TRBJ2-2, with 7 bases lining up with TRBD1. The source of this sequence is a woman between 50 and 59 years old with acute or convalescent COVID-19. The sample was peripheral blood. The CDR3 protein is CASSTQGAGELFF. The CDR3 DNA reads TGTGCCAGTAGTACCCAGGGGGCCGGGGAGCTGTTTTTT.